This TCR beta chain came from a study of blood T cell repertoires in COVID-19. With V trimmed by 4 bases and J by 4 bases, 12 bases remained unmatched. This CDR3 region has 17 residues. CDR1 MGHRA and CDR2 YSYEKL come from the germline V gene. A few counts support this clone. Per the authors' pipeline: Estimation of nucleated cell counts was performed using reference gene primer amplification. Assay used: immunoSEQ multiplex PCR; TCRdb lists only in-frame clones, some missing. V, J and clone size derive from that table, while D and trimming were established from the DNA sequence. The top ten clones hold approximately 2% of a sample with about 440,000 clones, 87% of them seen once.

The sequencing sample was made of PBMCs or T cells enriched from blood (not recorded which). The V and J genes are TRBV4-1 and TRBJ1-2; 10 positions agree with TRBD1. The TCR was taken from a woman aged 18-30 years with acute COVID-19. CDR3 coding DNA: TGCGCCAGCAGCCCTAAATCAGACAGGGGGCGCGGCTATGGCTACACCTTC. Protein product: CASSPKSDRGRGYGYTF.